Here is one T cell receptor (beta chain) with its context. Antigen specificity is unknown. The data derive from a study of cytomegalovirus exposure and HLA in healthy donors. Study outcomes and limitations: TCR beta sequences reportedly predicted most subjects' HLA-A and HLA-B alleles accurately. Overall, some 160 TCR beta chains were annotated as cytomegalovirus-associated. Sequencing depth across donors, presence/absence analyses assumed, was roughly uniform. Highest at DRB1 and lowest at HLA-C, TCR association rates differed among HLA loci in a later analysis.

Primers for the PCR totalled 60 Vbeta and 13 Jbeta. Libraries were prepared by immunoSEQ multiplex PCR; TCRdb keeps only in-frame clonotypes and omits some of them. This sample yields some 130,000 clones, of which around 83% are seen a single time; 1% to 1.5% belongs to the top ten. Germline V gives CDR1 SQVTM, CDR2 ANQGSEA. With 5 bases removed from V and 7 bases from J, the gap between germline ends came to 24 bases. The CDR3 contains 16 residues. The specimen was PBMCs. V gene TRBV29-1 combines with J gene TRBJ2-1, with D possibly matching TRBD2 (6 bases). The TCR comes from a girl aged 2 to 10 in good health and CMV-seronegative. CDR3 bases: TGCAGCGTTCAAGGGACCCGGGGGTCCATTCAAAATGAGCAGTTCTTC. Protein product: CSVQGTRGSIQNEQFF.